The 4 T cell receptor beta chains below come from one sample, sequenced in a study of human T cells and chemical hapten exposure. Time point: pre-sensitization, week 0. Treatment given: therapeutic diphenylcyclopropenone sensitization with weekly scalp DPC. One entry per CDR3 protein results from TCRdb running MiXCR on the RACE reads. The sample has approximately 60,000 distinct CDR3 sequences, roughly 10% seen once. The input for sequencing was whole blood, taken in connection with sensitization to the hapten diphenylcyclopropenone (DPC). These receptors all come from a woman aged 40 to 50 with alopecia areata. Some clones in this sample may be carry-over from other donors' samples.

This clonotype was picked up a small number of times. The rearrangement links TRBV20-1 to TRBJ2-3; 8 bases align to TRBD2. V shed 2 bases, J shed 1 base, and the junction held 2 bases outside the gene matches. The CDR3 contains 14 residues. Germline V gene sequence: CDR1 DFQATT, CDR2 SNEGSKA (reference sequence). The CDR3 spells CSARRREGTDTQYF. The DNA of the CDR3 is TGCAGTGCTAGAAGGCGGGAGGGCACAGATACGCAGTATTTT.

The genes are TRBV10-3 and TRBJ1-1, with no clear D. The V gene's germline CDR1 is ENHRY and CDR2 SYGVKD. The CDR3 is 11 amino acids. The V gene lost 2 bases and the J gene lost 11 bases, with 9 bases spanning the gap. The DNA for the CDR3 is TGTGCCATCAGTGAGACCGGGAAGGCTTTCTTT. This codes for CAISETGKAFF.

This chain's CDR3 is CASSFSGRASNEQFF. CDR3 DNA: TGCGCCAGCAGCTTTAGCGGGAGGGCCTCCAATGAGCAGTTCTTC. The V and J genes are TRBV5-1 and TRBJ2-1; 11 bases agree with TRBD2. The CDR3 totals 15 residues. Germline values: CDR1 SGHRS, CDR2 YFSETQ. Germline trimming cut 2 bases from V and 6 bases from J; bases unmatched to any gene: 4.

This clonotype was seen more than once but under ten times. The gene calls are TRBV14 and TRBJ1-2, with a possible D match to TRBD1 (6 bases). This CDR3 is built from 16 residues. V was clipped by 0 bases and J by 4 bases, with 15 bases between them. The germline CDR1 and CDR2 sequences are SGHDN and FVKESK. This CDR3 reads CASSQERTVGGYGYTF. The CDR3 DNA follows: TGTGCCAGCAGCCAAGAACGGACCGTAGGGGGCTATGGCTACACCTTC. The full variable domain, completed using reference TRBV14 and TRBJ1-2, is EAGVTQFPSHSVIEKGQTVTLRCDPISGHDNLYWYRRVMGKEIKFLLHFVKESKQDESGMPNNRFLAERTGGTYSTLKVQPAELEDSGVYFCASSQERTVGGYGYTFGSGTRLTVV.